This T cell receptor (beta chain) was sequenced for a study of shared clonotypes between healthy human individuals. This clone was counted only a few times. The method was immunoSEQ multiplex PCR; TCRdb's version includes in-frame clones alone and lacks a portion of them. The sample shows approximately 980,000 clones, more than 75% of them seen only once. From germline, CDR1 is KGHSH and CDR2 LQKENI. The J segment lost 2 bases and the V segment lost 3 bases, leaving 7 bases of the junction unmatched. CDR3 length: 16 residues. The receptor was isolated from a man aged 18 to 29 in good health. V and J are TRBV18 and TRBJ2-1; 7 nucleotides align to TRBD1. The sequenced material came from memory CD4+ T cells sorted from blood. Noted subset: CD45RA-negative fraction. The CDR3 reads CASSPLPGQTYNEQFF. The CDR3 coding sequence is TGTGCCAGCTCACCTCTACCGGGACAGACCTACAATGAGCAGTTCTTC. The complete variable domain, with remaining parts taken from reference TRBV18 and TRBJ2-1, reads NAGVMQNPRHLVRRRGQEARLRCSPMKGHSHVYWYRQLPEEGLKFMVYLQKENIIDESGMPKERFSAEFPKEGPSILRIQQVVRGDSAAYFCASSPLPGQTYNEQFFGPGTRLTVL.